Following are 7 T cell receptor beta chains from one sample sequenced in a study of regulatory T cells in long-lasting Graves disease. Library construction for TCR beta used iRepertoire HTBI primers and Arm-PCR of CDR3 regions. TCRdb fed the multiplex PCR reads into MiXCR, producing one record per CDR3 protein. The sample includes 650,000 to 700,000 distinct CDR3 sequences, about 32% of them seen just once. The time point is: persistent/refractory GD, antithyroid drugs over 5 years with positive TRAb. PBMCs were the source of the RNA used for TCR sequencing. This specimen was peripheral blood mononuclear cells (PBMCs), taken when the disease was refractory, from a patient treated with antithyroid drugs. These receptors all come from a female donor with Graves disease.

This clonotype was detected a few times. The rearrangement uses TRBV19 and TRBJ1-5; 7 bases align to TRBD1. The trim removed 3 bases at V and 2 bases at J, leaving 4 bases unmatched. The CDR3 runs to 15 residues. In germline, CDR1 is LNHDA, CDR2 SQIVND (reference sequence). CDR3 protein: CASSIADRGNQPQHF. DNA for the CDR3: TGTGCCAGTAGTATCGCCGACAGGGGCAATCAGCCCCAGCATTTT.

There are many counts of this clonotype. The chain joins TRBV28 to TRBJ1-2, with D unclear. The germline V gene has CDR1 MDHEN and CDR2 SYDVKM. The length of the CDR3 is 11 residues. V shed 6 bases and J shed 2 bases, with 4 bases lying between them. CDR3 region: CASRRNYGYTF. CDR3 DNA: TGTGCCAGCAGACGGAACTATGGCTACACCTTC.

This rearrangement joins TRBV4-1 to TRBJ2-7; 7 bases map to TRBD2. Trimming removed 3 bases from V and 7 bases from J; junction bases left unmatched: 12. In germline, CDR1 is MGHRA, CDR2 YSYEKL. CDR3 length equals 15 residues. The CDR3 spells CASSQPGRERGEQYF. DNA of the CDR3: TGCGCCAGCAGCCAGCCGGGGCGGGAGAGGGGTGAGCAGTACTTC.

This clonotype has more than one count but fewer than ten. This chain links TRBV7-3 with TRBJ1-5; TRBD1 might be the D (5 bases). Germline V CDR1 and CDR2: SGHTA, FQGTGA. CDR3 length: 16 amino acids. Trimming shortened V by 1 base and J by 1 base, and 11 bases separated the two germline ends. CDR3 sequence (DNA): TGTGCCAGCAGCTTAAGGGGAAGGGGCAGCAATCAGCCCCAGCATTTT. Its translation: CASSLRGRGSNQPQHF.

V usage is TRBV18 and J usage is TRBJ1-1; possibly TRBD1 for D (6 bases). Germline CDR1 is KGHSH and CDR2 is LQKENI. Trimming left V 0 bases short and J 0 bases short, with 11 bases between. CDR3 length: 16 amino acids. Written as DNA, the CDR3 is TGTGCCAGCTCACCACCACCCAGGGGAATGAACACTGAAGCTTTCTTT. Residues: CASSPPPRGMNTEAFF.

There are many counts of this clonotype. The rearrangement uses TRBV4-2 and TRBJ2-5; 9 bases line up with TRBD2. The CDR3 spans 18 residues. After removal of 3 bases from V and 1 base from J, the junction contained 12 bases not matched to a gene. Germline CDR1 is LGHNA and CDR2 is YNFKEQ. The CDR3 DNA is TGTGCCAGCAGCCATTTCTCCCCCCCGACTAGCGGCCAAGAGACCCAGTACTTC. It translates to CASSHFSPPTSGQETQYF.

This chain uses TRBV2 with TRBJ1-6; D is perhaps TRBD1 (5 bases). V was cut by 6 bases and J by 0 bases, with 15 bases left in between. The length of the CDR3 is 17 residues. Germline V CDR1 and CDR2: SNHLY, FYNNEI. CDR3 coding DNA: TGTGCCAGCAGGGGCCGGGGGGGAGACTCCTATAATTCACCCCTCCACTTT. Residues: CASRGRGGDSYNSPLHF. Supplemented by reference TRBV2 and TRBJ1-6, the full variable domain reads EPEVTQTPSHQVTQMGQEVILRCVPISNHLYFYWYRQILGQKVEFLVSFYNNEISEKSEIFDDQFSVERPDGSNFTLKIRSTKLEDSAMYFCASRGRGGDSYNSPLHFGNGTRLTVT.